This T cell receptor beta chain is from a study of T-cell memory formation after mild COVID-19. Across the whole study: The TCR clusters were mostly specific to one donor. General study findings and limits: Later expanders leaned CD4+, whereas clones that contracted between day 15 and 85 were balanced CD4/CD8. The second-wave clones peaking on day 37 were not confirmed as SARS-CoV-2-specific.

Germline V gene lookup returns CDR1 MNHEY and CDR2 SVGAGI. V lost 4 bases and J 4 bases, leaving 11 bases between the germline ends. The CDR3 consists of 13 residues. In TCRdb, the 5' RACE reads were re-called with MiXCR into one record per CDR3 protein. The sample lists 300,000 to 400,000 distinct CDR3 sequences, around 13% occurring once. On this clonotype itself: No antigen is known for it.

The V call is TRBV6-5, the J call TRBJ2-7; D is uncertain. Sequencing was performed on PBMCs or a T cell subset sorted from them (not recorded which). The sequence was collected from a man younger than 30 who had mild COVID-19 (a few samples of this study predate the infection). Cell type and time point are not known. For the CDR3, the DNA is TGTGCCAGCAGTTCCCGACGAGATTACGAGCAGTACTTC. It is translated as CASSSRRDYEQYF.